Only one count was recorded for the clone carrying this T cell receptor beta chain. Use of 60 Vbeta and 13 Jbeta primers characterized the PCR. Produced via immunoSEQ multiplex PCR; TCRdb's table is partial and in-frame only. Of 130,000 to 150,000 clones listed, over 75% were seen once; the top ten hold just over 8.5%. V shed 5 bases and J shed 3 bases, with 7 bases lying between them. Looked up from germline, CDR1 is SGHTA and CDR2 is FQGTGA. The CDR3 loop spans 13 amino acids. This entry belongs to a study of cytomegalovirus exposure and HLA in healthy donors. The sequence came from a woman between 50 and 59 years old in good health and CMV-seropositive. V and J are TRBV7-3 and TRBJ2-2; no definite D call. Source material: PBMCs. The CDR3 region is CASSPVHTGELFF. The CDR3 region has the DNA TGTGCCAGCAGCCCGGTTCACACCGGGGAGCTGTTTTTT.